These T cell receptor beta chains were read from a single sample in a study of blood T cell repertoires in COVID-19. Using immunoSEQ multiplex PCR, the repertoire was profiled, and TCRdb retains in-frame clones only, with some absent. This sample has 130,000 or so clones; 88% occur once, and the top ten carry roughly a tenth. Material for sequencing was peripheral blood. These TCRs come from a man in his 60s with active or convalescent COVID-19. Each CDR3 is given with its conserved first and last residue. Each record gives: D gene, V gene, J gene, CDR3 protein. The D gene is left open where the match is weak.

TRBD2	TRBV12-3/TRBV12-4	TRBJ2-1	CASSHAGERQFF
TRBD2	TRBV27	TRBJ2-7	CASSRSGMQYEQYF
.	TRBV7-3	TRBJ2-3	CASSLTSSLTDTQYF
.	TRBV6-5	TRBJ1-2	CASSLQPANYGYTF
.	TRBV5-6	TRBJ2-5	CASRLRGAGETQYF
.	TRBV6-2/TRBV6-3	TRBJ2-5	CASSYAGSAGETQYF
.	TRBV6-5	TRBJ2-4	CASSYWAALAKNIQYF
.	TRBV7-9	TRBJ1-5	CASSLTAGDQPQHF
TRBD2	TRBV2	TRBJ2-1	CASSLLLTSGNNEQFF
TRBD1	TRBV6-5	TRBJ1-4	CASTKTGSHEKLFF
.	TRBV7-2	TRBJ2-3	CASSLTGSTDTQYF
TRBD2	TRBV10-3	TRBJ2-1	CAISDGTSSEQFF
.	TRBV14	TRBJ2-7	CASSQGRNLGGPSYEQYF
.	TRBV6-2/TRBV6-3	TRBJ1-5	CASSYSGVSLLNQPQHF
.	TRBV7-8	TRBJ2-1	CASSLGGDRSQFF
TRBD1	TRBV18	TRBJ1-4	CASSRSPPGQHTEKLFF
.	TRBV6-5	TRBJ2-7	CASSLSGRREQYF
TRBD1	TRBV6-2/TRBV6-3	TRBJ1-2	CASSRRDRDRGYTF
.	TRBV5-5	TRBJ1-1	CASSFLQGRNTEAFF
.	TRBV19	TRBJ2-5	CASRRTAGETQYF
TRBD1	TRBV19	TRBJ2-7	CASSSPGQAYEQYF
TRBD1	TRBV28	TRBJ2-7	CASSSSGTGSYEQYF
TRBD2	TRBV11-3	TRBJ2-1	CASSYTGLAGLTGNEQFF
TRBD1	TRBV6-5	TRBJ1-1	CASRLTGVYSEAFF
TRBD1	TRBV4-3	TRBJ1-6	CASSSEGQHNSPLHF
.	TRBV15	TRBJ2-5	CATSRSGGRETQYF
TRBD2	TRBV24-1	TRBJ2-1	CATSDWVGGSSGIGFDEQFF
TRBD1	TRBV7-3	TRBJ2-7	CASSRDREGEQYF
TRBD1	TRBV28	TRBJ1-5	CASSLDRGSLYSNQPQHF
.	TRBV18	TRBJ1-2	CASSPGAERGYTF
.	TRBV19	TRBJ2-3	CASSAGEWGTDTQYF
.	TRBV18	TRBJ1-3	CASSTGSFTIYF
.	TRBV6-6	TRBJ2-7	CASRRGGQGSYEQYF
TRBD2	TRBV5-6	TRBJ2-7	CASSLSAGAEQYF
TRBD1	TRBV7-9	TRBJ2-7	CASSSDRGRSYEQYF
.	TRBV27	TRBJ2-1	CASSLRLINEQFF